Below are 26 T cell receptor beta chains sequenced from a single sample in a study of siplizumab effects on memory and regulatory T cells. Only in-frame clones appear in the TCRdb table, and some are missing; sequencing was by immunoSEQ multiplex PCR. The table includes roughly 100,000 clones, roughly nine tenths detected once. Sequencing was carried out using CD4+ T cells sorted from blood. These receptor sequences come from a human donor in good health.

This clone has just one count. The rearrangement joins TRBV7-3 to TRBJ2-6; D call uncertain. This CDR3 has 16 amino acids. Trimming cost V 5 bases and J 0 bases, with 11 bases left between them. Germline values: CDR1 SGHTA, CDR2 FQGTGA. CDR3 nucleotide sequence: TGTGCCAGCAGCCCCTTCGCCGCCTCTGGGGCCAACGTCCTGACTTTC. This gives the protein CASSPFAASGANVLTF.

The chain couples TRBV28 to TRBJ2-3, with D tentatively TRBD1 or TRBD2 (5 bases each). The V gene lost 6 bases and the J gene lost 15 bases, with 25 bases spanning the gap. The CDR3 has 14 amino acids. CDR1 and CDR2 from the germline V gene are MDHEN and SYDVKM. As DNA, the CDR3 is TGTGCCAGCAGAACAACGGGACGATCAGCCGCAGTATATTTT. The encoded protein is CASRTTGRSAAVYF.

The gene calls are TRBV6-1 and TRBJ2-5, with D perhaps matching TRBD2 (5 bases). V lost 7 bases, J lost 3 bases, and 12 bases lay in between. The CDR3 loop spans 13 amino acids. Per germline, CDR1 MNHNS and CDR2 SASEGT. The chain's CDR3 is CASKMGSEETQYF. CDR3 bases: TGTGCCAGCAAGATGGGGAGTGAAGAGACCCAGTACTTC.

The gene calls are TRBV27 and TRBJ2-3; D is unclear. This CDR3 has 17 residues. Trimming removed 2 bases at V and 0 bases at J, with 15 bases between. CDR1 and CDR2 (germline): MNHEY, SMNVEV (reference sequence). DNA for the CDR3: TGTGCCAGCAGTTTAAGTCGGCGAGCTCCTAGCACAGATACGCAGTATTTT. Translated: CASSLSRRAPSTDTQYF.

The V call is TRBV4-1, the J call TRBJ1-2, with D unresolved. The CDR3 is made up of 13 amino acids. V dropped 1 base and J dropped 8 bases, with 11 bases sitting between them. Germline lookup yields CDR1 MGHRA and CDR2 YSYEKL. CDR3 sequence: CASSQVLGEGYTF. DNA for the CDR3: TGCGCCAGCAGCCAAGTGTTAGGCGAGGGCTACACCTTC.

V and J are TRBV14 and TRBJ2-5, with 8 bases lining up with TRBD2. The DNA matches TRBJ2-7 better at its end, which makes the J call doubtful. Germline CDR1 and CDR2: SGHDN and FVKESK. This CDR3 has 14 residues. The CDR3 region has the DNA TGTGCCAGCAGTGGCGGGACTAGTTGGTACGAGCAGTACTTC. This translates into CASSGGTSWYEQYF.

This clone appeared once. This CDR3 reads CSASPVGPQHF. CDR3 sequence (DNA): TGCAGTGCTAGCCCCGTTGGGCCCCAGCATTTT. The chain is built from TRBV20-1 and TRBJ1-5; no clear D gene. Germline CDR1 and CDR2: DFQATT and SNEGSKA (reference sequence). The V gene lost 3 bases and the J gene lost 9 bases, with 9 bases spanning the gap. This CDR3 is built from 11 residues.

The rearrangement joins TRBV10-3 to TRBJ2-7; 11 bases match TRBD1. Germline-derived CDR1 and CDR2 are ENHRY and SYGVKD. This CDR3 comprises 14 residues. Trimming took 3 bases from V and 8 from J; bases not matched to a gene: 6. The CDR3 reads CAISEGTGGLQQYF. CDR3 DNA sequence: TGTGCCATCAGTGAAGGGACAGGGGGATTACAGCAGTACTTC.

The rearrangement links TRBV6-4 to TRBJ2-3; no definite D call. CDR1 is MRHNA, CDR2 SNTAGT, per germline. This CDR3 contains 13 residues. Trimming removed 5 bases at V and 2 bases at J, with 8 bases between. The CDR3 loop reads CASSRELTDTQYF. The CDR3 region has the DNA TGTGCCAGCAGTAGAGAACTCACAGATACGCAGTATTTT.

The chain carries TRBV11-3 and TRBJ2-3; 7 nucleotides agree with TRBD2. Germline trimming cut 5 bases from V and 1 base from J; bases unmatched to any gene: 9. The CDR3 has 16 residues. CDR1 SGHNT and CDR2 YENEEA come from the germline V gene. The CDR3 is CASSGSGPSGTDTQYF. Here the CDR3 DNA reads TGTGCCAGCAGCGGTAGCGGGCCTTCTGGCACAGATACGCAGTATTTT.

The chain uses TRBV5-6 and TRBJ2-7, with 9 bases lining up with TRBD1. Unmatched junction bases numbered 9, after V lost 4 bases and J lost 7 bases. From germline, CDR1 is SGHDT and CDR2 YYEEEE. This CDR3 region has 14 residues. The CDR3 is CASSPGTGLREQYF. As DNA, the CDR3 is TGTGCCAGCAGCCCCGGGACAGGGTTGAGAGAGCAGTACTTC.

The chain joins TRBV5-1 to TRBJ1-5; no clear D. Trimming cost V 0 bases and J 5 bases, with 9 bases left between them. This CDR3 contains 14 residues. Germline assignment: CDR1 SGHRS and CDR2 YFSETQ. The DNA for the CDR3 is TGCGCCAGCAGCTTGGGTTATCCAGATCAGCCCCAGCATTTT. Amino acid sequence: CASSLGYPDQPQHF.

This clone was observed once. The rearrangement links TRBV4-1 to TRBJ1-1; 8 nucleotides line up with TRBD1. Germline assignment: CDR1 MGHRA and CDR2 YSYEKL. The V gene end was trimmed by 4 bases and the J gene end by 5 bases; junction bases not matched to a gene: 9. The CDR3 is made up of 15 amino acids. The CDR3 DNA reads as TGCGCCAGCAGCCCCCCGACAGGGGCGAAAACTGAAGCTTTCTTT. Residues: CASSPPTGAKTEAFF.

This chain uses TRBV7-8 with TRBJ1-5, with a possible D match to TRBD1 (5 bases). The ends were cut back, 1 base at V and 4 bases at J, with 8 bases in the middle. The CDR3 is 14 amino acids. The germline gives CDR1 SGHVS, CDR2 FQNEAQ. The CDR3 nucleotides read TGTGCCAGCAGCTTAGGGGCAGGGAATCAGCCCCAGCATTTT. Translating gives CASSLGAGNQPQHF.

CDR3 amino acids: CASRAGGNEKLFF. CDR3 in DNA: TGTGCCAGCCGGGCGGGAGGTAATGAAAAACTGTTTTTT. V and J are TRBV28 and TRBJ1-4, with unresolved D. The length of the CDR3 is 13 residues. The V end lost 8 bases, the J end lost 4 bases, and 11 bases lay between the germline ends. Germline loops: CDR1 MDHEN, CDR2 SYDVKM.

The rearrangement joins TRBV29-1 to TRBJ2-5, with TRBD1 identical over 8 bases. The CDR3 extends over 13 amino acids. CDR1 is SQVTM, CDR2 ANQGSEA, per germline. V trimming: 0 bases; J trimming: 4 bases; junction bases outside the gene matches: 1. The CDR3 here is CSVEDRGRETQYF. CDR3 coding DNA: TGCAGCGTTGAAGACAGGGGGCGAGAGACCCAGTACTTC.

The chain recombines TRBV28 with TRBJ1-2; D gene uncertain. Germline values: CDR1 MDHEN, CDR2 SYDVKM. Trimming stripped 3 bases from V and 8 bases from J, with 10 bases between. CDR3 length equals 12 residues. The CDR3 DNA reads as TGTGCCAGCAGTTTGCTAGGGCAGGGCTACACCTTC. Translated, it gives CASSLLGQGYTF.

J is TRBJ1-2 and V is TRBV5-1; D remains unclear. With 4 bases removed from V and 4 bases from J, the gap between germline ends came to 11 bases. The CDR3 length is 13 residues. Per the germline V gene, CDR1 is SGHRS and CDR2 is YFSETQ. CDR3 sequence: CASSHPSAYGYTF. CDR3 DNA: TGCGCCAGCAGCCACCCATCAGCCTATGGCTACACCTTC.

The chain carries TRBV6-1 and TRBJ1-2; D possibly corresponds to TRBD1 (6 bases). V lost 2 bases and J 6 bases, leaving 16 bases between the germline ends. CDR3 length equals 15 residues. Germline V lookup: CDR1 MNHNS, CDR2 SASEGT. CDR3 nucleotides: TGTGCCAGCAGTGAAAGATTGGGGGGCGGAGATGGCTACACCTTC. Protein product: CASSERLGGGDGYTF.

The chain couples TRBV28 to TRBJ1-6; maybe TRBD1 (5 bases). The CDR3 has 12 amino acids. Germline V CDR1 and CDR2: MDHEN, SYDVKM. V was trimmed by 7 bases and J by 7 bases, leaving 8 bases between them. The chain's CDR3 is CASTDRNSPLHF. The CDR3 DNA sequence: TGTGCCAGCACCGACAGAAATTCACCCCTCCACTTT.

The CDR3, as DNA: TGTGCCAGCAGCCACAGCTACGAGCAGTACTTC. This translates into CASSHSYEQYF. The genes are TRBV14 and TRBJ2-7; D is ambiguous. CDR1 is SGHDN, CDR2 FVKESK, per germline. V was cut by 3 bases and J by 3 bases, with 3 bases left in between. There are 11 residues in the CDR3. Drawing the rest from reference TRBV14 and TRBJ2-7, the complete variable domain is EAGVTQFPSHSVIEKGQTVTLRCDPISGHDNLYWYRRVMGKEIKFLLHFVKESKQDESGMPNNRFLAERTGGTYSTLKVQPAELEDSGVYFCASSHSYEQYFGPGTRLTVT.

The chain links TRBV6-1 to TRBJ1-2; TRBD1 is a possible D gene (6 bases). The germline V and J ends were trimmed by 2 bases and 5 bases, with 12 bases remaining between them. Germline V gene data show CDR1 as MNHNS and CDR2 as SASEGT. This CDR3 has 14 residues. CDR3 bases: TGTGCCAGCAGTGAAAGGGGGGGATTTTATGGCTACACCTTC. It codes for CASSERGGFYGYTF.

V usage is TRBV5-1 and J usage is TRBJ2-5; 12 bases map to TRBD2. The CDR3 is made up of 16 amino acids. After removal of 0 bases from V and 4 bases from J, the junction contained 4 bases not matched to a gene. CDR1 is SGHRS, CDR2 YFSETQ, per germline. CDR3: CASSLAGGLAGETQYF. The CDR3 coding sequence is TGCGCCAGCAGCTTGGCCGGGGGACTAGCGGGAGAGACCCAGTACTTC.

V and J are TRBV5-6 and TRBJ2-3; 8 bases are a match to TRBD2. Unmatched junction bases numbered 7, after V lost 1 base and J lost 3 bases. Looked up from germline, CDR1 is SGHDT and CDR2 is YYEEEE. There are 16 residues in the CDR3. This chain's CDR3 is CASSLPAGGGTDTQYF. DNA for the CDR3: TGTGCCAGCAGCTTGCCGGCGGGAGGCGGGACAGATACGCAGTATTTT.

Concerning this clone itself: A read error may produce the germline difference seen at one junction end. The V and J genes are TRBV19 and TRBJ1-3; D is possibly TRBD1 (5 bases). CDR3 length equals 15 residues. CDR1 is LNHDA and CDR2 is SQIVND in the germline V gene (reference sequence). CDR3 sequence reads: CASGGHRAGSYRQVF. The DNA of the CDR3 is TGTGCCAGTGGCGGACATCGGGCTGGATCGTATCGTCAAGTTTTT.

The chain combines TRBV14 with TRBJ1-2, with D possibly TRBD1 on 5 matching bases. CDR1 and CDR2 (germline): SGHDN, FVKESK. CDR3 length: 13 amino acids. Deletions cut 5 bases from V and 8 bases from J, with 15 bases between. The CDR3 here is CASSSGLVYGYTF. The DNA of the CDR3 is TGTGCCAGCAGCTCAGGGTTGGTTTACGGCTACACCTTC.